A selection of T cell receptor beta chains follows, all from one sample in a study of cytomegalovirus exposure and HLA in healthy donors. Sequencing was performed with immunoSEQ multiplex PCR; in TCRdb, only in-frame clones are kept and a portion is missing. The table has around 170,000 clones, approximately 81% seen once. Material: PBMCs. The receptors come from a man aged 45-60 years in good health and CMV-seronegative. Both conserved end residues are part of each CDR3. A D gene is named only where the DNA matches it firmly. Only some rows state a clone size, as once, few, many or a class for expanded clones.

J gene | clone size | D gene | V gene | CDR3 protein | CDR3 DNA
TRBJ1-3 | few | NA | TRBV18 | CASSLASQRSSGNTIYF | TGTGCCAGCTCGCTGGCTAGTCAGAGGAGCTCTGGAAACACCATATATTTT
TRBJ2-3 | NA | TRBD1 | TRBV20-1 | CSADREDTQYF | TGCAGTGCGGACAGGGAGGATACGCAGTATTTT
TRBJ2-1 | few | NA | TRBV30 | CAWSRQTYNEQFF | TGTGCCTGGAGCAGACAGACCTACAATGAGCAGTTCTTC
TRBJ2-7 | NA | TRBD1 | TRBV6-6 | CASSYVQGGREQYF | TGTGCCAGCAGTTATGTACAGGGGGGAAGGGAGCAGTACTTC
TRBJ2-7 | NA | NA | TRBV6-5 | CARCEQYF | TGCGCTAGGTGCGAGCAGTACTTC
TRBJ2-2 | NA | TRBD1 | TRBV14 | CASSPLGQGGTGELFF | TGTGCCAGCAGCCCCTTGGGACAGGGGGGCACCGGGGAGCTGTTTTTT
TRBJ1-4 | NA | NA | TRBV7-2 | CASSGGGATNEKLFF | TGTGCCAGCAGCGGAGGGGGGGCAACTAATGAAAAACTGTTTTTT
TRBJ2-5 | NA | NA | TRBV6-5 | CASSSMGGSETQYF | TGTGCCAGCAGTTCGATGGGGGGAAGCGAGACCCAGTACTTC
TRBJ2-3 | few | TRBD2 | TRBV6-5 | CASRAGGGGDTQYF | TGTGCCAGCCGGGCGGGGGGGGGTGGGGATACGCAGTATTTT
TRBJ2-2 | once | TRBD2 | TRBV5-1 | CASSPLAGGGTGELFF | TGCGCCAGCAGCCCCTTAGCGGGGGGCGGCACCGGGGAGCTGTTTTTT
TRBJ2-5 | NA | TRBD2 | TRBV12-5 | CASGLIAGPLQKTQYF | TGTGCTAGTGGTCTCATAGCGGGGCCTTTACAGAAGACCCAGTACTTC
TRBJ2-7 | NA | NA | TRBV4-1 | CASSHPAGAEQYF | TGCGCCAGCAGCCACCCGGCAGGCGCCGAGCAGTACTTC
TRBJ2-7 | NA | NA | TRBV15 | CATSGGGATYEQYF | TGTGCCACCTCTGGGGGGGGCGCTACCTACGAGCAGTACTTC
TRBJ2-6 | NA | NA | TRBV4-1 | CASRFSGSGANVLTF | TGCGCCAGCAGATTCTCAGGGTCAGGGGCCAACGTCCTGACTTTC
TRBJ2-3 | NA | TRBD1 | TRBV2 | CASSEVPGQDTDTQYF | TGTGCCAGCAGTGAAGTTCCGGGACAGGACACAGATACGCAGTATTTT
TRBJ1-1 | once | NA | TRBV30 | CAWSGLVHRLLRTEAFF | TGTGCCTGGAGTGGTTTAGTCCACCGACTTTTACGGACTGAAGCTTTCTTT
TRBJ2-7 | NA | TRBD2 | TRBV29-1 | CSAGTSGAYEQYF | TGCAGCGCTGGGACTAGCGGGGCCTACGAGCAGTACTTC
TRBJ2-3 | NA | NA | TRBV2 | CASSPGGNTQYF | TGTGCCAGCAGCCCTGGGGGGAATACGCAGTATTTT
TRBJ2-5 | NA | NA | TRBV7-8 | CASSSYGLKETQYF | TGTGCCAGCAGCTCTTACGGTCTCAAAGAGACCCAGTACTTC
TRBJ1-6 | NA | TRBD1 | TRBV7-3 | CASSLTGGDNSPLHF | TGTGCCAGCAGCTTGACAGGGGGCGACAATTCACCCCTCCACTTT
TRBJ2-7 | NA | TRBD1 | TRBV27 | CASSADQGAAYEQYF | TGTGCCAGCAGTGCGGACCAGGGGGCTGCCTACGAGCAGTACTTC
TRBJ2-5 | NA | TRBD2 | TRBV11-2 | CASSFPGTSQETQYF | TGTGCCAGCAGCTTCCCTGGGACTAGCCAGGAGACCCAGTACTTC
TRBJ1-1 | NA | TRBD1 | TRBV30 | CAWSGGAGGAGTEAFF | TGTGCCTGGAGTGGGGGGGCAGGGGGCGCCGGCACTGAAGCTTTCTTT
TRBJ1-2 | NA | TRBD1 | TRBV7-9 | CSSSPGTVYGYTF | TGTTCCAGCAGCCCCGGGACAGTCTATGGCTACACCTTC
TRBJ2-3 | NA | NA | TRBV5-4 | CASSRTGGNTQYF | TGTGCCAGCAGCAGGACCGGAGGGAATACGCAGTATTTT
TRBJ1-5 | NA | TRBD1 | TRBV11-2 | CASSSLQGNDNQPQHF | TGTGCCAGCAGCAGCCTACAGGGGAACGACAATCAGCCCCAGCATTTT
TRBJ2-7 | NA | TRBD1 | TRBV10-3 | CAISGTQGAVEQYF | TGTGCCATCAGTGGGACACAGGGGGCGGTCGAGCAGTACTTC
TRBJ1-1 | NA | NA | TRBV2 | CASSYGANTEAFF | TGTGCCAGCAGTTACGGAGCCAACACTGAAGCTTTCTTT
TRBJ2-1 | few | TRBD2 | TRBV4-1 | CASSPRAVGGGYNEQFF | TGCGCCAGCAGCCCCAGGGCGGTTGGCGGGGGTTACAATGAGCAGTTCTTC
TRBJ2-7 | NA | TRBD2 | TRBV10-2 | CASSEGTSGAYEQYF | TGCGCCAGCAGTGAGGGGACTAGCGGGGCCTACGAGCAGTACTTC
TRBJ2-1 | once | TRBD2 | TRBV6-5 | CASSYGLAAEQFF | TGTGCCAGCAGTTACGGACTAGCCGCTGAGCAGTTCTTC
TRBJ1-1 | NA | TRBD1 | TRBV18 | CASSYRGSAEAFF | TGTGCCAGCTCTTACAGGGGGAGCGCTGAAGCTTTCTTT
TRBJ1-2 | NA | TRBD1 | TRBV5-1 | CASSPRQGSGYTF | TGCGCCAGCAGCCCCCGACAGGGCTCCGGCTACACCTTC
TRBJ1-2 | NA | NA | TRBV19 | CASTIPGSDGYTF | TGTGCCAGTACAATCCCCGGGTCGGATGGCTACACCTTC
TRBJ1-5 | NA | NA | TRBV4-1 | CASSQSRARGDQPQHF | TGCGCCAGCAGCCAAAGTCGGGCCCGGGGTGATCAGCCCCAGCATTTT
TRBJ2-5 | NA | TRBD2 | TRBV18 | CASSRGGEETQYF | TGTGCCAGCTCACGCGGGGGGGAAGAGACCCAGTACTTC
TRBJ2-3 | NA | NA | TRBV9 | CASSVDNTDTQYF | TGTGCCAGCAGCGTAGATAACACAGATACGCAGTATTTT
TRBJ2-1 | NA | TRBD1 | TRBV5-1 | CASSSGQGSDEQFF | TGCGCCAGCAGCTCCGGACAGGGGAGTGATGAGCAGTTCTTC
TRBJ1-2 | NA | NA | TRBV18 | CASSPTGESYGYTF | TGTGCCAGCTCACCGACGGGGGAATCCTATGGCTACACCTTC
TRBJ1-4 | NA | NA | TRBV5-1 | CASSHGQKIGKLFF | TGCGCCAGCAGCCATGGACAGAAGATAGGAAAACTGTTTTTT
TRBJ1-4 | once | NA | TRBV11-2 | CASSWSPGFFEKLFF | TGTGCCAGCAGCTGGAGCCCGGGGTTTTTTGAAAAACTGTTTTTT
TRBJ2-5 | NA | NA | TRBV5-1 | CASRSDRQETQYF | TGCGCCAGCAGATCGGACAGACAAGAGACCCAGTACTTC
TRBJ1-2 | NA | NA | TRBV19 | CASRPTENRGYTF | TGTGCCAGTAGACCAACAGAGAATAGGGGCTACACCTTC
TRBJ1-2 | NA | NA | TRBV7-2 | CASSLAGGVGYTF | TGTGCCAGCAGCTTAGCAGGAGGGGTGGGCTACACCTTC
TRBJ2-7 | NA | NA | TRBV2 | CASSKTGTSYEQYF | TGTGCCAGTTCCAAAACAGGGACGTCCTACGAGCAGTACTTC
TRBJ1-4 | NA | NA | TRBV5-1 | CASSLAGVREEKLFF | TGCGCCAGCAGCTTGGCAGGGGTCCGAGAGGAAAAACTGTTTTTT
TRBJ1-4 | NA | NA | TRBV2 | CASSSFRPSDREKLFF | TGTGCCAGCAGTTCTTTCAGGCCCTCGGACAGAGAAAAACTGTTTTTT
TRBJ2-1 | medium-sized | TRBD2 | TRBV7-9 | CASSPVPSGGAGQFF | TGTGCCAGCAGCCCGGTCCCTAGCGGGGGGGCTGGGCAGTTCTTC
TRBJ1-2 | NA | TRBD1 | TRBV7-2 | CASSTQQGAFKGYTF | TGTGCCAGCAGCACACAACAGGGGGCCTTTAAGGGCTACACCTTC
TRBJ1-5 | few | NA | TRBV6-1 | CASSENTGSNQPQHF | TGTGCCAGCAGTGAAAATACAGGGAGCAATCAGCCCCAGCATTTT
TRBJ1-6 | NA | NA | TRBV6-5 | CASSGEDYNSPLHF | TGTGCCAGCTCGGGTGAGGACTATAATTCACCCCTCCACTTT